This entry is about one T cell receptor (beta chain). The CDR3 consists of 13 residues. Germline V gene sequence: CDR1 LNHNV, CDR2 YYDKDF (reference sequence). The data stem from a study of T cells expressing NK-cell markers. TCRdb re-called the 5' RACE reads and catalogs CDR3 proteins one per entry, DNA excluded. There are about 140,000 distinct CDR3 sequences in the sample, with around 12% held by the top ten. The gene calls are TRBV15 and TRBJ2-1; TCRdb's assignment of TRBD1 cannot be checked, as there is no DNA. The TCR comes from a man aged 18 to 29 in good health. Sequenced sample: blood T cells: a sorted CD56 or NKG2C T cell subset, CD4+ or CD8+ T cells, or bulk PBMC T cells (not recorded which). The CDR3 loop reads CATSSTRGHEQFF.